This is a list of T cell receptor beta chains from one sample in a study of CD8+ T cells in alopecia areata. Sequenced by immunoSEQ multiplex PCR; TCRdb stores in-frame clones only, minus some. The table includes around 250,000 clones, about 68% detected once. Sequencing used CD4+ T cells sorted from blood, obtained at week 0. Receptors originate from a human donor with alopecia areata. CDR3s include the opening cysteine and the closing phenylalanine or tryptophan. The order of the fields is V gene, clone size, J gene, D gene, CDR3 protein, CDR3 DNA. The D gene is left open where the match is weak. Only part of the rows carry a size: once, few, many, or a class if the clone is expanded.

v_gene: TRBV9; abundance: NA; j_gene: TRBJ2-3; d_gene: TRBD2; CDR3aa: CASSALAGGITDTQYF; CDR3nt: TGTGCCAGCAGCGCACTAGCGGGGGGGATCACAGATACGCAGTATTTT
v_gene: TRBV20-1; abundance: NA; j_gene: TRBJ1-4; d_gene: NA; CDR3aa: CSAYSNEKLFF; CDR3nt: TGCAGTGCTTATTCGAATGAAAAACTGTTTTTT
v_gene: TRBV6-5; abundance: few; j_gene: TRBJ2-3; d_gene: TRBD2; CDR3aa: CASSYGVSGNTQYF; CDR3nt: TGTGCCAGCAGTTATGGGGTTAGCGGGAATACGCAGTATTTT
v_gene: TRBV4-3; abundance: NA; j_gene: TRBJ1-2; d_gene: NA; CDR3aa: CASSQDSGANYGYTF; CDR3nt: TGCGCCAGCAGCCAAGACAGCGGAGCTAACTATGGCTACACCTTC
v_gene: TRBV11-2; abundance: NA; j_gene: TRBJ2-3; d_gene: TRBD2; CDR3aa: CASTPLPGLADTQYF; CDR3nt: TGTGCCAGCACCCCTCTTCCGGGACTAGCAGATACGCAGTATTTT
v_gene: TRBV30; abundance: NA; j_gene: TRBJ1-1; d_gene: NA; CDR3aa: CAWSVPGLRLGTEAFF; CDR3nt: TGTGCCTGGAGTGTACCGGGACTCAGACTTGGCACTGAAGCTTTCTTT
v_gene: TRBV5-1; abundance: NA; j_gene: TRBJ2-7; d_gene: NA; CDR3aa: CASSFEGSPYEQYF; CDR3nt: TGCGCCAGCAGCTTTGAGGGGAGTCCCTACGAGCAGTACTTC
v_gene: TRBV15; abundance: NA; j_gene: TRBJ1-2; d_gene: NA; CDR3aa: CATSRAGQSGYTF; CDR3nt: TGTGCCACCAGCAGGGCGGGACAAAGTGGCTACACCTTC
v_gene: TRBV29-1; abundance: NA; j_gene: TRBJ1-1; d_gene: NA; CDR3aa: CSVPDRLNTEAFF; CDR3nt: TGCAGCGTTCCCGACAGATTGAACACTGAAGCTTTCTTT
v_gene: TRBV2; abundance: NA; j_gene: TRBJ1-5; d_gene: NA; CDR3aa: CASSVEGNQPQHF; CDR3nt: TGTGCCAGCAGTGTCGAGGGCAATCAGCCCCAGCATTTT
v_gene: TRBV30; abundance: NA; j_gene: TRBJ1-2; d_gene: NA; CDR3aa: CAKKGPHADYGYTF; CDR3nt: TGTGCCAAGAAAGGACCTCACGCGGACTATGGCTACACCTTC
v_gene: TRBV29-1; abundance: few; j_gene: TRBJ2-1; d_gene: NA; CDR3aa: CSVEDLDTSSYNEQFF; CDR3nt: TGCAGCGTTGAAGATTTGGACACAAGCTCCTACAATGAGCAGTTCTTC
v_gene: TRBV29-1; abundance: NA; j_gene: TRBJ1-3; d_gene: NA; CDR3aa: CSGNSGNTIYF; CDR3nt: TGCAGCGGTAATTCTGGAAACACCATATATTTT
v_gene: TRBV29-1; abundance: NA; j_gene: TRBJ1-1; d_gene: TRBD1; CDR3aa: CSTTLGTGSTEAFF; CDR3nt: TGCAGCACAACTCTCGGGACAGGGTCCACTGAAGCTTTCTTT
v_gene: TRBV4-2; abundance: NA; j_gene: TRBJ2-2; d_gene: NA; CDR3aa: CASSQNRGQGFLFF; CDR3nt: TGTGCCAGCAGCCAAAACCGAGGGCAGGGGTTCCTGTTTTTT
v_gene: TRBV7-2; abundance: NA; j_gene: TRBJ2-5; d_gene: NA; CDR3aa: CASSFRETQYF; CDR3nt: TGTGCCAGCAGCTTTAGAGAGACCCAGTACTTC
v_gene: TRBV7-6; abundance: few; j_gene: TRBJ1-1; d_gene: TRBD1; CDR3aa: CASSFRDRGVNTEAFF; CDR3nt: TGTGCCAGCAGCTTCCGGGACAGAGGAGTGAACACTGAAGCTTTCTTT
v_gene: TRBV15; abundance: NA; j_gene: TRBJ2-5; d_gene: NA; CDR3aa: CATSRDGRGLETQYF; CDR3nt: TGTGCCACCAGCAGAGATGGGCGGGGGCTGGAGACCCAGTACTTC
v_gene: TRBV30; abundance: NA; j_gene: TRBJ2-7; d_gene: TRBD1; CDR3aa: CAWRATSGTGPYEQYF; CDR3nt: TGTGCCTGGAGGGCCACTTCCGGGACAGGGCCCTACGAGCAGTACTTC
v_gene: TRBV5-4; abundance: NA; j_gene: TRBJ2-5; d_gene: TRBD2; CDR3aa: CASSLGSGVGETQYF; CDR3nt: TGTGCCAGCAGCTTGGGGAGCGGGGTCGGGGAGACCCAGTACTTC
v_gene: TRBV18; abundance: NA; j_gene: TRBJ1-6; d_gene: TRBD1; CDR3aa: CASSPIMGQGHDSPLHF; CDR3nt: TGTGCCAGCTCACCAATTATGGGACAGGGGCATGATTCACCCCTCCACTTT
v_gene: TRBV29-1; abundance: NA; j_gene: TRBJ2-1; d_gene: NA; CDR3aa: CSVDDKQRYNEQFF; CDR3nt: TGCAGCGTTGATGACAAACAGCGATACAATGAGCAGTTCTTC
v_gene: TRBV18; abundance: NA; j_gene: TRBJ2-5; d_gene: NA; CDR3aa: CASSPLLKGYQETQYF; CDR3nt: TGTGCCAGCTCACCGTTGCTGAAGGGGTACCAAGAGACCCAGTACTTC
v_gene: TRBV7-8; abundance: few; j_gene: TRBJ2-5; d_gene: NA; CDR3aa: CASSLEAVPETQYF; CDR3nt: TGTGCCAGCAGCTTAGAGGCAGTACCTGAGACCCAGTACTTC
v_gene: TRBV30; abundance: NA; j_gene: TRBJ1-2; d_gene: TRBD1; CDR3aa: CAWSTRQGRIYGYTF; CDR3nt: TGTGCCTGGAGTACCCGACAGGGGAGGATCTATGGCTACACCTTC
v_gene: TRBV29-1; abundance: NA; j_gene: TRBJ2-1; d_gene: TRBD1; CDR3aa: CSSSAGGWAYNEQFF; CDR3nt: TGCAGCTCCTCCGCAGGGGGTTGGGCCTACAATGAGCAGTTCTTC
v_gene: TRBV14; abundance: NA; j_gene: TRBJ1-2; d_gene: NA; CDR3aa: CASSQQGNYGYTF; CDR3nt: TGTGCCAGCAGCCAACAGGGTAACTATGGCTACACCTTC
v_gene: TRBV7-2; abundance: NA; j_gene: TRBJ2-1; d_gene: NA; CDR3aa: CASSLGGVGRLEQFF; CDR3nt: TGTGCCAGCAGCTTAGGAGGCGTAGGGAGGCTTGAGCAGTTCTTC
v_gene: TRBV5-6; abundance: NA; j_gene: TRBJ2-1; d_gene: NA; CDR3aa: CASSHIGGVLGQFF; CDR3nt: TGTGCCAGCAGCCACATTGGTGGGGTCTTGGGGCAGTTCTTC
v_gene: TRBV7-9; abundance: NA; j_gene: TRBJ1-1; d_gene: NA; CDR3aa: CASSLAPAEAFF; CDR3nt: TGTGCCAGCAGCTTAGCCCCCGCTGAAGCTTTCTTT
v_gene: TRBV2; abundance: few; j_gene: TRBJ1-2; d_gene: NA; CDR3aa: CASRVGQSRGYTF; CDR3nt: TGTGCCAGCAGGGTTGGACAGTCCAGGGGCTACACCTTC
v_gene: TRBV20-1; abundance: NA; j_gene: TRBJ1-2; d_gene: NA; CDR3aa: CSAREEYGYTF; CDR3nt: TGCAGTGCTAGAGAGGAATATGGCTACACCTTC
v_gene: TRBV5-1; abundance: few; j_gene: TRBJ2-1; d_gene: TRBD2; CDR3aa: CASSFASPGTSGGAQFF; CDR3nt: TGCGCCAGCAGCTTTGCTAGTCCCGGGACTAGCGGGGGGGCCCAGTTCTTC
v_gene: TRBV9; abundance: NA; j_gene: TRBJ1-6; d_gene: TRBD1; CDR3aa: CASSFYPGQNSPLHF; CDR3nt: TGTGCCAGCAGCTTCTACCCGGGACAGAATTCACCCCTCCACTTT
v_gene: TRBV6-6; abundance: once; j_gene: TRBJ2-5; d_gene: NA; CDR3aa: CASSYSYETQYF; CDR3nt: TGTGCCAGCAGTTACTCGTATGAGACCCAGTACTTC
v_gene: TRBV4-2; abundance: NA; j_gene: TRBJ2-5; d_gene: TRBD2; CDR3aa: CASSQESAGEETQYF; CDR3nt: TGTGCCAGCAGCCAAGAATCAGCGGGGGAAGAGACCCAGTACTTC
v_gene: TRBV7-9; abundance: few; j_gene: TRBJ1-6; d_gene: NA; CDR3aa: CASSSQRSSPLHF; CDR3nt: TGTGCCAGCAGCTCACAGCGTTCCTCACCCCTCCACTTT
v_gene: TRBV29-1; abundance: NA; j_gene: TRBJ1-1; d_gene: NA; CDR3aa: CSGRQGINTEAFF; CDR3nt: TGCAGCGGCCGCCAGGGAATTAACACTGAAGCTTTCTTT
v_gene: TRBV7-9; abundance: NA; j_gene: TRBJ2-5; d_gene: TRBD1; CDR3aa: CASSNRGLQETQYF; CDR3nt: TGTGCCAGCAGCAACAGGGGGCTCCAAGAGACCCAGTACTTC
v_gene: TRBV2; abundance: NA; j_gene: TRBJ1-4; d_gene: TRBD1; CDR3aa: CASSQTQGANEKLFF; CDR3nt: TGTGCCAGCAGCCAGACCCAGGGGGCTAATGAAAAACTGTTTTTT
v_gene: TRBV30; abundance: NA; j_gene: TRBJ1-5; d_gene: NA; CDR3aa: CAWSGASNQPQHF; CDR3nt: TGTGCCTGGAGTGGGGCCAGCAATCAGCCCCAGCATTTT
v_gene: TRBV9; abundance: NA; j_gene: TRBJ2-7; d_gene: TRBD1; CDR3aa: CASSVTGTGENEQYF; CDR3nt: TGTGCCAGCAGCGTAACCGGGACAGGGGAGAACGAGCAGTACTTC
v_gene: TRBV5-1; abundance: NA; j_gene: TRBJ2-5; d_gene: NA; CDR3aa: CASSSGVAETQYF; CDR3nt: TGCGCCAGCAGTTCAGGGGTCGCAGAGACCCAGTACTTC
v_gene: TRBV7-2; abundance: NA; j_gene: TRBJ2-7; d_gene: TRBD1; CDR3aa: CASSLARTGGYEQYF; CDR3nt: TGTGCCAGCAGCTTAGCCCGGACAGGGGGCTACGAGCAGTACTTC
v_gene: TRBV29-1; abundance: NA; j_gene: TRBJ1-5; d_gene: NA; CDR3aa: CSVLWSSGAGNQPQHF; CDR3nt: TGCAGCGTTCTATGGTCATCGGGGGCAGGGAATCAGCCCCAGCATTTT
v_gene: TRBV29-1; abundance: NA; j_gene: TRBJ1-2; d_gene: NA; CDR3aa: CSVEGWGGWYDGYTF; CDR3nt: TGCAGCGTTGAAGGATGGGGTGGTTGGTATGATGGCTACACCTTC
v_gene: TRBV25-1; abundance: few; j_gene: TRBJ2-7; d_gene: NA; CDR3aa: CASSEWGDPNYEQYF; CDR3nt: TGTGCCAGCAGCGAGTGGGGAGACCCGAACTACGAGCAGTACTTC
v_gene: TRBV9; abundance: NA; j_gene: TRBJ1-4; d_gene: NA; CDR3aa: CASSEGVGNEKLFF; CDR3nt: TGTGCCAGCAGCGAGGGCGTGGGGAATGAAAAACTGTTTTTT
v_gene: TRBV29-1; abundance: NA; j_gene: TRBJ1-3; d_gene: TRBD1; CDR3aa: CSVVPGQGSGNTIYF; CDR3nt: TGCAGCGTTGTCCCGGGACAGGGGTCCGGAAACACCATATATTTT
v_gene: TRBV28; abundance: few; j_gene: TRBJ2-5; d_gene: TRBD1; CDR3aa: CASSQRTGGAETQYF; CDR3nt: TGTGCCAGCAGTCAGCGGACAGGGGGCGCGGAGACCCAGTACTTC
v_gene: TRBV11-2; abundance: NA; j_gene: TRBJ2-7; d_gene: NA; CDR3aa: CASSLERGYEQYF; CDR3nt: TGTGCCAGCAGCTTAGAACGGGGATACGAGCAGTACTTC
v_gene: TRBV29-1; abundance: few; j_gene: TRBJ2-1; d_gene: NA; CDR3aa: CSVGAGPSSYNEQFF; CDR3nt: TGCAGCGTTGGGGCAGGGCCGAGCTCCTACAATGAGCAGTTCTTC
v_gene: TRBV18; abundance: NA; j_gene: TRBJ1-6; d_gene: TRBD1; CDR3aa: CASSPGQGIDSPLHF; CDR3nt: TGTGCCAGCTCACCAGGACAGGGGATTGATTCACCCCTCCACTTT
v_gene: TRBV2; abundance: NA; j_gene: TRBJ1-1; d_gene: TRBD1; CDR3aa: CASSGQGANTEAFF; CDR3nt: TGTGCCAGCAGTGGACAGGGGGCGAACACTGAAGCTTTCTTT
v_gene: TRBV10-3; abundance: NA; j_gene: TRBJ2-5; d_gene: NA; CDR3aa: CAISESGKQETQYF; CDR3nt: TGTGCCATCAGTGAGTCGGGGAAACAAGAGACCCAGTACTTC